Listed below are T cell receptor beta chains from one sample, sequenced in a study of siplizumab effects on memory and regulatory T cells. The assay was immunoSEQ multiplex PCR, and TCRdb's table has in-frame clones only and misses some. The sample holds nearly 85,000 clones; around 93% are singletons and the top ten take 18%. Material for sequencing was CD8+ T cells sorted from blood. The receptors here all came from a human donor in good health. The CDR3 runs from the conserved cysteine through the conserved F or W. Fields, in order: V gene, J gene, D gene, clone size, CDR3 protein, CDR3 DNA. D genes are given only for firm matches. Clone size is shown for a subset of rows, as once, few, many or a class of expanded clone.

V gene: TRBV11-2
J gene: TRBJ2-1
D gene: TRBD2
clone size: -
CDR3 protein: CASSLQSRLAGVNEQFF
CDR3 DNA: TGTGCCAGCAGCTTACAGTCGCGGCTAGCGGGCGTCAATGAGCAGTTCTTC

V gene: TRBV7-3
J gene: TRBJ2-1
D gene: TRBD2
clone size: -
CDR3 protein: CASRPTSGQDEQFF
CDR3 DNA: TGTGCCAGCAGACCAACTAGCGGACAAGATGAGCAGTTCTTC

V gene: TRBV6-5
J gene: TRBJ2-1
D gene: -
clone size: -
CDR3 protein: CASSYFNEQFF
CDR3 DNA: TGTGCCAGCAGTTACTTCAATGAGCAGTTCTTC

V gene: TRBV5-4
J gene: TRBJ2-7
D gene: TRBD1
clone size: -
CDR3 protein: CATSPGQGSYEQYF
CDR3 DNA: TGTGCCACCTCACCGGGACAGGGGTCCTACGAGCAGTACTTC

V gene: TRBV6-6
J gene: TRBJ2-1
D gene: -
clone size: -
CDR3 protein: CASSYSLGYEQFF
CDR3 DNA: TGTGCCAGCAGTTACTCCCTCGGCTATGAGCAGTTCTTC

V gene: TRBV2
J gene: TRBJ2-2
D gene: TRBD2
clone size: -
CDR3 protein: CASTPPPGLAAGELFF
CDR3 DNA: TGTGCCAGCACCCCGCCCCCGGGACTAGCAGCCGGGGAGCTGTTTTTT

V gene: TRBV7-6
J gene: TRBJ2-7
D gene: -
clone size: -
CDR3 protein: CASSLDANYEQYF
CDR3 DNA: TGTGCCAGCAGCTTAGACGCGAACTACGAGCAGTACTTC

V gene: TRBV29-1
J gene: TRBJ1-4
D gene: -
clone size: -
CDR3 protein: CSVARAGGPEKLFF
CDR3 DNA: TGCAGCGTTGCCAGGGCCGGCGGTCCTGAAAAACTGTTTTTT

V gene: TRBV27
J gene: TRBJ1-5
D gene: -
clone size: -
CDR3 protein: CASSSAREQPQHF
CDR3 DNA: TGTGCCAGCAGTTCAGCCAGGGAGCAGCCCCAGCATTTT

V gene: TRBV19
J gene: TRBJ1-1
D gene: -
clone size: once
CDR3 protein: CASRTDSGANTEAFF
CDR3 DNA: TGTGCCAGTAGGACGGACTCGGGGGCGAACACTGAAGCTTTCTTT

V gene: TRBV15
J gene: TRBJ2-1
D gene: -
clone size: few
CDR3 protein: CATSRDGEWNEQFF
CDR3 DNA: TGTGCCACCAGCAGAGATGGGGAGTGGAATGAGCAGTTCTTC

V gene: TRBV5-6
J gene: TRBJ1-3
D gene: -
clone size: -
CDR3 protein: CASSRYSSGNTIYF
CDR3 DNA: TGTGCCAGCAGCCGGTACTCCTCTGGAAACACCATATATTTT

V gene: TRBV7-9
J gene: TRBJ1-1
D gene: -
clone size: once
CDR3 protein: CASSLSGQRRTEAFF
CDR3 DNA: TGTGCCAGCAGCTTATCAGGGCAAAGAAGGACTGAAGCTTTCTTT

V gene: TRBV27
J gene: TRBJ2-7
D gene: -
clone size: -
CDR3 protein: CASSYPSGEQYF
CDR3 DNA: TGTGCCAGCAGTTACCCCTCGGGGGAGCAGTACTTC

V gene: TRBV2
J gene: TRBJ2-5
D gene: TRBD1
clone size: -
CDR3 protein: CASSPSNRQGRAQETQYF
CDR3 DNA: TGTGCCAGCAGTCCCTCTAACCGACAGGGACGGGCCCAAGAGACCCAGTACTTC

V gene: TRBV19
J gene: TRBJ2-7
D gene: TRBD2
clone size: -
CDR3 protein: CASSISGGSGAYEQYF
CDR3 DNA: TGTGCCAGTAGTATCTCAGGCGGGAGTGGGGCCTACGAGCAGTACTTC

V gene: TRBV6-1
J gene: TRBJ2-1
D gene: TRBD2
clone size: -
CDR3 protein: CASSGLAGREQFF
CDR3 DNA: TGTGCCAGCAGTGGACTAGCGGGGAGAGAGCAGTTCTTC

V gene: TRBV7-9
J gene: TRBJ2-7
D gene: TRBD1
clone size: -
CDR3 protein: CASSQGAAEQYF
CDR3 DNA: TGTGCCAGCAGCCAGGGGGCCGCCGAGCAGTACTTC

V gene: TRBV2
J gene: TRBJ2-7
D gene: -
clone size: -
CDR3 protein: CASNEGRSTLEQYF
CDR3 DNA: TGTGCCAGCAACGAAGGGCGTTCTACGCTCGAGCAGTACTTC

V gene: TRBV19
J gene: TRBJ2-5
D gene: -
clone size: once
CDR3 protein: CASSIYYRGGQETQYF
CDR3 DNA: TGTGCCAGTAGTATTTACTACAGGGGAGGCCAAGAGACCCAGTACTTC

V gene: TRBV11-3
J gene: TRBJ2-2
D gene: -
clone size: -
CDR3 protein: CASSLTRSGNGELFF
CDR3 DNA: TGTGCCAGCAGCTTAACCCGGTCGGGGAACGGGGAGCTGTTTTTT

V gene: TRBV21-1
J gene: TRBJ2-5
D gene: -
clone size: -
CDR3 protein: CASSKGRHWDFGQETQYF
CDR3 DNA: TGTGCCAGCAGCAAAGGAAGACATTGGGATTTTGGCCAAGAGACCCAGTACTTC

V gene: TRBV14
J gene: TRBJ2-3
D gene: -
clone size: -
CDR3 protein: CASTTDAGPAYTQYF
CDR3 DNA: TGTGCCAGCACCACAGACGCCGGGCCAGCTTATACGCAGTATTTT

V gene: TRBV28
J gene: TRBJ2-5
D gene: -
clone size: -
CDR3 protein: CASSPPWGMETQYF
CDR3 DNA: TGTGCCAGCAGTCCCCCCTGGGGTATGGAGACCCAGTACTTC

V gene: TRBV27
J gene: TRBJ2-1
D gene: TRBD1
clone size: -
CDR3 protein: CASSLGQGPYNEQFF
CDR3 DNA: TGTGCCAGCAGTCTTGGACAGGGGCCCTACAATGAGCAGTTCTTC

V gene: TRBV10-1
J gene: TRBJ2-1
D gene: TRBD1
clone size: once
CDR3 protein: CASSIRTGNNEQFF
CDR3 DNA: TGCGCCAGCAGTATACGGACAGGGAACAATGAGCAGTTCTTC

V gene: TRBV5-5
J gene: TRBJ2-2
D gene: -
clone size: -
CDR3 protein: CASSLAMAGELFF
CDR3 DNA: TGTGCCAGCAGCTTGGCAATGGCCGGGGAGCTGTTTTTT

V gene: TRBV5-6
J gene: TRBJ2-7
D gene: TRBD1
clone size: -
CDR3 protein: CASSRDSYEQYF
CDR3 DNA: TGTGCCAGCAGCCGGGACAGCTACGAGCAGTACTTC

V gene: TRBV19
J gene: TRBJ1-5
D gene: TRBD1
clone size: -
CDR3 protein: CASSIWDRGNQPQHF
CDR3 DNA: TGTGCCAGTAGTATATGGGACAGGGGCAATCAGCCCCAGCATTTT

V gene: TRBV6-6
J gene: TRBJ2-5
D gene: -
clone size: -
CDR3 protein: CASRREETQYF
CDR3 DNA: TGTGCCAGCCGAAGGGAAGAGACCCAGTACTTC

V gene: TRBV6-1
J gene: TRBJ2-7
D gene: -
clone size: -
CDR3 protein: CASSARGLHYEQYF
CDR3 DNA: TGTGCCAGCAGTGCCAGGGGTCTTCACTACGAGCAGTACTTC

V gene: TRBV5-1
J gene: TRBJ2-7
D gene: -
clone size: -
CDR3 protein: CASSRGGADEQYF
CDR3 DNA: TGCGCCAGCAGCAGGGGAGGTGCGGACGAGCAGTACTTC

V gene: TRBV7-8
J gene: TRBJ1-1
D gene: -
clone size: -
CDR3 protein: CASSETGNTEAFF
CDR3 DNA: TGTGCCAGCAGCGAAACAGGGAACACTGAAGCTTTCTTT

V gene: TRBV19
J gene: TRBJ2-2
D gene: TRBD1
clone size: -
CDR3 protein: CASSPWDRGDTGELFF
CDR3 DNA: TGTGCCAGTAGTCCCTGGGACAGGGGGGACACCGGGGAGCTGTTTTTT

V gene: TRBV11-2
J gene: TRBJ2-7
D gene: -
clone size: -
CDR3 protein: CASSRGVGEQYF
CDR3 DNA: TGTGCCAGCAGCAGAGGGGTGGGCGAGCAGTACTTC

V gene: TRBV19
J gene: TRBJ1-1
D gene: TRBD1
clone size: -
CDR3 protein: CASSEWTGEYTEAFF
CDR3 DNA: TGTGCCAGTAGTGAATGGACAGGGGAATACACTGAAGCTTTCTTT

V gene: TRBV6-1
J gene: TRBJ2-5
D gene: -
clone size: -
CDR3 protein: CASALRVGETQYF
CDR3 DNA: TGTGCCAGCGCCCTGAGGGTGGGGGAGACCCAGTACTTC

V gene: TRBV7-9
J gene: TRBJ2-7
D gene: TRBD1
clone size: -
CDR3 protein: CASSPTGVGIYEQYF
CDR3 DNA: TGTGCCAGCAGCCCGACAGGGGTAGGGATCTACGAGCAGTACTTC

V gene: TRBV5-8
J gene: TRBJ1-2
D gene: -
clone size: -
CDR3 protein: CASSGGTSLWGYTF
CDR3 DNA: TGTGCCAGCAGCGGAGGGACAAGTCTTTGGGGCTACACCTTC

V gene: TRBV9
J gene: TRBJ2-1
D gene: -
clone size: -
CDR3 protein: CASSDGSSYNEQFF
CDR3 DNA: TGTGCCAGCAGCGACGGGAGCTCCTACAATGAGCAGTTCTTC

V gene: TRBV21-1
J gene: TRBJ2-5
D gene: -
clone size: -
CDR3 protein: CASSNWVYRDQETQYF
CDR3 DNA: TGTGCCAGCAGCAACTGGGTTTACAGGGACCAAGAGACCCAGTACTTC

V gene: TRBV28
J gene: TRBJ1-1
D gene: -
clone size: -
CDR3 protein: CASSRGRTEAFF
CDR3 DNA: TGTGCCAGCAGCCGGGGAAGGACTGAAGCTTTCTTT

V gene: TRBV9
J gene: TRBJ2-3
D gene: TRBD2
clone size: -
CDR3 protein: CASAASGTPSGTQYF
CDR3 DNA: TGTGCCAGCGCGGCTAGCGGGACCCCGTCGGGTACGCAGTATTTT

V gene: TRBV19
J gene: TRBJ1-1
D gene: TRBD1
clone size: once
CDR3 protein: CASEAGTGNTEAFF
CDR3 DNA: TGTGCCAGTGAAGCCGGGACAGGAAACACTGAAGCTTTCTTT

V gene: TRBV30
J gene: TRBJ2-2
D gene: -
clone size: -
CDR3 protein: CAWGPGRELFF
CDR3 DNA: TGTGCCTGGGGTCCGGGTAGGGAGCTGTTTTTT

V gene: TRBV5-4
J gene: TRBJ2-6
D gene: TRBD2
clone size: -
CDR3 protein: CASSFLSSPLAGVGANVLTF
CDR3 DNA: TGTGCCAGCAGCTTTCTAAGTAGTCCACTAGCGGGAGTTGGGGCCAACGTCCTGACTTTC

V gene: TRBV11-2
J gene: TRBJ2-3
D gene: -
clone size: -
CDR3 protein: CASSLRTDGGTDTQYF
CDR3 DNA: TGTGCCAGCAGCCTACGGACGGATGGGGGCACAGATACGCAGTATTTT

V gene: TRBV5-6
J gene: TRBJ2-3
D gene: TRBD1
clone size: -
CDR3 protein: CASSLGTGMDTQYF
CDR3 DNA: TGTGCCAGCAGTTTAGGGACAGGGATGGATACGCAGTATTTT

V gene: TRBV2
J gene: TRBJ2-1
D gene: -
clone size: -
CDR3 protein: CASSVRKDYPSSYNEQFF
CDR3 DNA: TGTGCCAGCAGTGTGCGGAAAGACTACCCGAGCTCCTACAATGAGCAGTTCTTC

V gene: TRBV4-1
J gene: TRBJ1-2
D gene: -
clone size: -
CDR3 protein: CASSLTSETNYGYTF
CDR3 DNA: TGCGCCAGCAGCCTTACGAGTGAGACGAACTATGGCTACACCTTC

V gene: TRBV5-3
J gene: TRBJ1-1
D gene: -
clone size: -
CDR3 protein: CARSLEGRGEAFF
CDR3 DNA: TGTGCCAGAAGCTTGGAGGGGCGAGGAGAAGCTTTCTTT

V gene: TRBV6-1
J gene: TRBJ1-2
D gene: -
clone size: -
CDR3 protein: CASSEFDNYGYTF
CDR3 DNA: TGTGCCAGCAGTGAATTTGATAACTATGGCTACACCTTC

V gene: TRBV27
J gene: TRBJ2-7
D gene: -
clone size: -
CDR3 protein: CATWADRNEQYF
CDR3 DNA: TGTGCTACTTGGGCAGATCGCAACGAGCAGTACTTC

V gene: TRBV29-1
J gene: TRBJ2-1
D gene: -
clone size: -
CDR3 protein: CSVGSNPSTRFDEQFF
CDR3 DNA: TGCAGCGTTGGTTCCAATCCGAGTACGAGGTTCGATGAGCAGTTCTTC